The following is a T cell receptor beta chain sequence with its context. The antigen is unknown. The data originate from a study of OX40 agonist ivuxolimab in advanced cancers. Findings and caveats of the study: Dose levels from 0.1 to 3.0 mg/kg saw CD4+ and CD8+ blood T cells expand clonally by week 6. Normalized T-cell clonal expansion was also low in some nonresponders. On average, CD8+ T cells had more expanded clones than CD4+.

Generated by immunoSEQ multiplex PCR, the TCRdb table keeps only in-frame clones and is missing some. The sample includes 150,000 to 180,000 clones, 85% to 95% of them seen just once. The length of the CDR3 is 14 residues. The V gene lost 6 bases and the J gene lost 0 bases, with 12 bases spanning the gap. Looked up from germline, CDR1 is SGHRS and CDR2 is YFSETQ. The TCR was taken from an adult with an advanced solid tumor such as melanoma, head and neck, liver or kidney cancer. The source material was CD4+ or CD8+ T cells sorted from blood, sampled in a trial of the OX40 agonist ivuxolimab. The chain uses TRBV5-1 and TRBJ2-5; D call uncertain. CDR3 protein: CASNQRSHQETQYF. In DNA form, the CDR3 reads TGCGCCAGCAACCAGCGTTCCCACCAAGAGACCCAGTACTTC.